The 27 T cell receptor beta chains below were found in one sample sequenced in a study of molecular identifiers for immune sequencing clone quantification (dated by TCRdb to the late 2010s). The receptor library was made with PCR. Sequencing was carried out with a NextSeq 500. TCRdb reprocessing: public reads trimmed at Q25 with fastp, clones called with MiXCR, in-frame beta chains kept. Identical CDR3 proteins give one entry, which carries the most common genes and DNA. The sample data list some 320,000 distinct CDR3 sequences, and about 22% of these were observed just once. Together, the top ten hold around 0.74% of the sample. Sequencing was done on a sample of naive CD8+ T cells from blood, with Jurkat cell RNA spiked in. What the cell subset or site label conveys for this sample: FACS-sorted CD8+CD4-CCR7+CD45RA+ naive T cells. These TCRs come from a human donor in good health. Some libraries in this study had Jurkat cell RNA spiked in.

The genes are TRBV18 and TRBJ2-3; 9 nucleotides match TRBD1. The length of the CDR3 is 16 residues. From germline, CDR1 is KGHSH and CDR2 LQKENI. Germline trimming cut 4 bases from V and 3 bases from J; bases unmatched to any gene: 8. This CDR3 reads CASSRPGTGTTDTQYF. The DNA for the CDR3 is TGTGCCAGCTCACGGCCCGGGACAGGGACTACAGATACGCAGTATTTT.

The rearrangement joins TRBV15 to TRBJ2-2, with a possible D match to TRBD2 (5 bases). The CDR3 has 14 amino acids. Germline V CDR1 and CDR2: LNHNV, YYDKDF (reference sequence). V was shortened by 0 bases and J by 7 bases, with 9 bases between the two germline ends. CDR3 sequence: CATSRERGSGELFF. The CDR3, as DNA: TGTGCCACCAGCAGAGAGCGAGGGAGCGGGGAGCTGTTTTTT.

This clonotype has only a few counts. CDR3 residues: CASSRGTSGASTDTQYF. CDR3 sequence (DNA): TGTGCCAGCAGCCGTGGAACTAGCGGAGCTAGCACAGATACGCAGTATTTT. The chain combines TRBV7-9 with TRBJ2-3, with 8 bases fitting TRBD2. Germline CDR1 SEHNR, CDR2 FQNEAQ (reference sequence). CDR3 length: 17 amino acids. V dropped 5 bases and J dropped 0; count of bases not matched to a gene: 10. The variable domain in full, completed from reference TRBV7-9 and TRBJ2-3, reads DTGVSQNPRHKITKRGQNVTFRCDPISEHNRLYWYRQTLGQGPEFLTYFQNEAQLEKSRLLSDRFSAERPKGSFSTLEIQRTEQGDSAMYLCASSRGTSGASTDTQYFGPGTRLTVL.

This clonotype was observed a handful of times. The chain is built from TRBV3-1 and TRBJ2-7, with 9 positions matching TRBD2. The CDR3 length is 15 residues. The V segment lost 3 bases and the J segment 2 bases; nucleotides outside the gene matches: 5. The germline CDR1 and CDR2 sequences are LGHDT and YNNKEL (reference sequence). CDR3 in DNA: TGTGCCAGCAGCCACGTAGCGGGGGCGACCTACGAGCAGTACTTC. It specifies CASSHVAGATYEQYF.

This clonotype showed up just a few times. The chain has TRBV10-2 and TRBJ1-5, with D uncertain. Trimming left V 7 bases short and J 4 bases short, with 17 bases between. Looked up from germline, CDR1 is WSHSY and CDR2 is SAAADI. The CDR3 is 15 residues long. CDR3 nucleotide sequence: TGCGCCAGCACTCCCGCGGTAGGGAATAATCAGCCCCAGCATTTT. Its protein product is CASTPAVGNNQPQHF.

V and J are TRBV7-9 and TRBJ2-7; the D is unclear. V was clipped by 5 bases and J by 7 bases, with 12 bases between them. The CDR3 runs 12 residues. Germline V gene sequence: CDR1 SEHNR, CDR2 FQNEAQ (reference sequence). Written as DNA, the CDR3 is TGTGCCAGCAGCGGCGACGTTGAAGAGCAGTACTTC. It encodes CASSGDVEEQYF.

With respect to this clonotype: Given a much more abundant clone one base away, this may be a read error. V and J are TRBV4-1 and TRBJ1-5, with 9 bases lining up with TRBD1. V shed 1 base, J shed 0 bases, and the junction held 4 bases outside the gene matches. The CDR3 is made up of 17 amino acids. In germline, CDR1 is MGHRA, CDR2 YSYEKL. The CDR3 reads CASSQGDRGYSNQPQHF. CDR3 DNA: TGCGCCAGCAGCCAAGGAGACAGGGGGTATAGCAATCAGCCCCAGCATTTT.

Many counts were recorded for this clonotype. CDR3 DNA: TGTGCCAGCAGTTCCCACCAGGACAGGCTAGATGCCGGGGAGCTGTTTTTT. Residues: CASSSHQDRLDAGELFF. The J gene is TRBJ2-2, the V gene TRBV28; 7 bases are a match to TRBD1. V gave up 4 bases and J gave up 6 bases; unmatched junction bases: 14. The CDR3 is 17 residues long. Looked up from germline, CDR1 is MDHEN and CDR2 is SYDVKM.

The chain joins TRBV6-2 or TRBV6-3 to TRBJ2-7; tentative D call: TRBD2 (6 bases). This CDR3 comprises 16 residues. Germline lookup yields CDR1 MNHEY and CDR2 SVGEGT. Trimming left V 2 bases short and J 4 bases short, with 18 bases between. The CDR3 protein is CASSYGNPEGPYEQYF. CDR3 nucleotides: TGTGCCAGCAGTTACGGTAACCCGGAGGGACCATACGAGCAGTACTTC.

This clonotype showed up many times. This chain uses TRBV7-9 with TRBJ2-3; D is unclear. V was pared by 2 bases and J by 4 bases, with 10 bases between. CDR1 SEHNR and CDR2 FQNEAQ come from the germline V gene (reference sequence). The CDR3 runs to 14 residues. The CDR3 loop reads CASSLTSDPDTQYF. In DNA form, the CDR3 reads TGTGCCAGCAGCTTAACCTCGGATCCAGATACGCAGTATTTT.

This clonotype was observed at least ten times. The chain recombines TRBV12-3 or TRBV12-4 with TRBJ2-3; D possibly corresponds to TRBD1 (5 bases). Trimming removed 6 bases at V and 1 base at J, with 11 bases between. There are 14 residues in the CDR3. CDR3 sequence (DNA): TGTGCCAGCAGGCCCACCAGGGGCACAGATACGCAGTATTTT. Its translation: CASRPTRGTDTQYF.

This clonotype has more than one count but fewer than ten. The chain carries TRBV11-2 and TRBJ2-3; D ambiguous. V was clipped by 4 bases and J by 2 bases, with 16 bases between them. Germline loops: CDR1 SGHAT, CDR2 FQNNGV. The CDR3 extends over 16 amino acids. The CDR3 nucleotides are TGTGCCAGCAGCTCCCACCGCACTTTTGCCACAGATACGCAGTATTTT. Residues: CASSSHRTFATDTQYF.

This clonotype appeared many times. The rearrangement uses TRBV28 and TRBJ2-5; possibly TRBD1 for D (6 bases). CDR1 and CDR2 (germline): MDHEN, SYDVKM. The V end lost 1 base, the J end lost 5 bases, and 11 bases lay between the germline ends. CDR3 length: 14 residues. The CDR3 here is CASSLYRVVETQYF. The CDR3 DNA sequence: TGTGCCAGCAGTTTATACAGGGTCGTGGAGACCCAGTACTTC.

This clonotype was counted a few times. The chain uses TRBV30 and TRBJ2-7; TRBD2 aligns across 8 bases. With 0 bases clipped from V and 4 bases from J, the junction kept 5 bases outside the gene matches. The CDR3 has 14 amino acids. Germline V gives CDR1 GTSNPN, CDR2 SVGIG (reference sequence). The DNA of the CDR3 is TGTGCCTGGAGTGTTTCGAGCGGGAGTTACGAGCAGTACTTC. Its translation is CAWSVSSGSYEQYF.

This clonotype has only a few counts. The CDR3 loop is CASSQDQVRANTEAFF. CDR3 DNA sequence: TGCGCCAGCAGCCAAGATCAAGTCCGGGCCAACACTGAAGCTTTCTTT. V usage is TRBV4-3 and J usage is TRBJ1-1; D uncertain. V dropped 0 bases and J dropped 2 bases, with 13 bases sitting between them. CDR1 is LGHNA, CDR2 YSLEER, per germline. CDR3 length equals 16 residues.

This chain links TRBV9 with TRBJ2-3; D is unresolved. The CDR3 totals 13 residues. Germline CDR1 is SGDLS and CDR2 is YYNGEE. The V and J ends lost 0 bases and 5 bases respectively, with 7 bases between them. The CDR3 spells CASSVATLDTQYF. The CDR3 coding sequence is TGTGCCAGCAGCGTAGCTACTTTAGATACGCAGTATTTT.

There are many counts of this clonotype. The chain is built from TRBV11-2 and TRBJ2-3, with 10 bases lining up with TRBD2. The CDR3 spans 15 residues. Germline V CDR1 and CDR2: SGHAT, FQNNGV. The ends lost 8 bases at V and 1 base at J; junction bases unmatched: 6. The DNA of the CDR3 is TGTGCCAGCGGACCCGGGACTAGCGGCACAGATACGCAGTATTTT. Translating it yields CASGPGTSGTDTQYF.

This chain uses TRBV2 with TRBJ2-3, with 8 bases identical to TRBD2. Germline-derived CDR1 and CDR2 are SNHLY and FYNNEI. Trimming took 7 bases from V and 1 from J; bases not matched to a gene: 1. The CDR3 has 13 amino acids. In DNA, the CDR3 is TGTGCCAGCATGACTAGCGGCACAGATACGCAGTATTTT. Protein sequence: CASMTSGTDTQYF.

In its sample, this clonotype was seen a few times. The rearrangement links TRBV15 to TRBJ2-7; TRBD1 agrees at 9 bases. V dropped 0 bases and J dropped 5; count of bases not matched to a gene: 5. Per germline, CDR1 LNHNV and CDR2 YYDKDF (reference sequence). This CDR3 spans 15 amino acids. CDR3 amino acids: CATSRDLGQGNEQYF. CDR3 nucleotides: TGTGCCACCAGCAGAGATCTAGGACAGGGGAACGAGCAGTACTTC.

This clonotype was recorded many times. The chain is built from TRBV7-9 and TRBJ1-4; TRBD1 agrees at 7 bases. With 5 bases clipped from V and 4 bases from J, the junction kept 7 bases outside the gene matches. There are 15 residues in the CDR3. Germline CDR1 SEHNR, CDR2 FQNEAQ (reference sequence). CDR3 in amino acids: CASSQDRELNEKLFF. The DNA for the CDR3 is TGTGCCAGCAGCCAAGACAGGGAACTTAATGAAAAACTGTTTTTT.

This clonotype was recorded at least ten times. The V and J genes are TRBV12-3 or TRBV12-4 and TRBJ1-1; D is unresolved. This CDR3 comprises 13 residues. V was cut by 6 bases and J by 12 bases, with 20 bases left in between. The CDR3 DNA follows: TGTGCCAGCAGGGAAGGGTCCTTAAAAGGGACTTTCTTT. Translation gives CASREGSLKGTFF.

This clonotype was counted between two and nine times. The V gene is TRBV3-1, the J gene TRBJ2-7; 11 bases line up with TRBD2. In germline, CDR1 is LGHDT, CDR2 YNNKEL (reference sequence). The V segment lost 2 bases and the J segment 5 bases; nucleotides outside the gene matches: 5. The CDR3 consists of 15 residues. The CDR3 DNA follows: TGTGCCAGCAGCCAACCTAGCGGGAGGCCCCACGAGCAGTACTTC. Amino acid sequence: CASSQPSGRPHEQYF.

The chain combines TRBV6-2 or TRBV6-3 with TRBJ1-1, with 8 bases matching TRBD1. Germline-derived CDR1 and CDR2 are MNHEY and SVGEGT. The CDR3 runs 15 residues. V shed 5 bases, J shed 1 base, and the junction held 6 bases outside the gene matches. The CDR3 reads CASSETGTGNTEAFF. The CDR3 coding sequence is TGTGCCAGCAGTGAGACCGGGACAGGGAACACTGAAGCTTTCTTT.

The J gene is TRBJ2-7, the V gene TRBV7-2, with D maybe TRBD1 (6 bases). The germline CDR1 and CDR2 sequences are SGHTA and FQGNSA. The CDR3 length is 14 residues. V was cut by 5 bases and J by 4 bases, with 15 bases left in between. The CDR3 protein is CASSQPGERYEQYF. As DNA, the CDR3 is TGTGCCAGCAGCCAGCCAGGGGAGAGGTACGAGCAGTACTTC.

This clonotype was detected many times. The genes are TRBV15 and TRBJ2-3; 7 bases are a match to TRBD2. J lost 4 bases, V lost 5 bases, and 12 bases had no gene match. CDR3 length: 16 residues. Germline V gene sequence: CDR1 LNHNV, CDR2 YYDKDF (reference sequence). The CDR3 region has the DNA TGTGCCACCAGCTTTCACTTAGCGGGCGGCGCAGATACGCAGTATTTT. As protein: CATSFHLAGGADTQYF.

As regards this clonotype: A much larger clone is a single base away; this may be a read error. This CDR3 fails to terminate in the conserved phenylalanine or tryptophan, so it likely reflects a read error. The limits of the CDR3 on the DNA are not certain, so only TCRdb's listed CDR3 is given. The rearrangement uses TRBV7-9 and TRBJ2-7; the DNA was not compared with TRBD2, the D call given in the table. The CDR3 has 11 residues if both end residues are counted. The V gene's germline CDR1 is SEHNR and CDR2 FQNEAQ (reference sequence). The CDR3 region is CASSSGLFKYL.

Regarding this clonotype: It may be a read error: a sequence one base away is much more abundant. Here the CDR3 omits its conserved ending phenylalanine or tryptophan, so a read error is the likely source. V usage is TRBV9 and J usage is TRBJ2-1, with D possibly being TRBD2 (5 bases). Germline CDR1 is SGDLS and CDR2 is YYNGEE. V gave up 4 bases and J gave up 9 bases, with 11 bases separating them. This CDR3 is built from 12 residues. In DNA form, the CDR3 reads TGTGCCAGCAGCCCACTAGACCCTGAGCAGTTCTTA. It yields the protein CASSPLDPEQFL.